This T cell receptor (beta chain) was retrieved from a study of tumor and adjacent non-tumor tissue in lung cancer. Study outcomes and limitations: In normal lung, the top 100 clones were significantly more dominant than in tumor.

A modified ARM-PCR protocol with three rounds of nested PCR amplified TCRbeta. One entry per CDR3 protein results from TCRdb running MiXCR on the multiplex PCR reads. The sample comprises under 250,000 distinct CDR3 sequences, 60% to 85% of which are singletons, and around 27% rests with the top ten. This clonotype was picked up many times. Antigen unknown. Losses at the gene ends were 3 bases for V and 4 bases for J; bases not matched to a gene: 2. Germline CDR1 and CDR2: SGHAT and FQNNGV. CDR3 size: 14 residues. This sample's RNA came from whole unsorted tissue. The V gene is TRBV11-2, the J gene TRBJ2-1; 8 bases are shared with TRBD1. This sequence originates from a man in his sixties with non-small cell lung cancer. Sequences were obtained from lung tumor tissue. Written as DNA, the CDR3 is TGTGCCAGCAGCTTTGACAGGGGTTACAATGAGCAGTTCTTC. Its protein product is CASSFDRGYNEQFF.